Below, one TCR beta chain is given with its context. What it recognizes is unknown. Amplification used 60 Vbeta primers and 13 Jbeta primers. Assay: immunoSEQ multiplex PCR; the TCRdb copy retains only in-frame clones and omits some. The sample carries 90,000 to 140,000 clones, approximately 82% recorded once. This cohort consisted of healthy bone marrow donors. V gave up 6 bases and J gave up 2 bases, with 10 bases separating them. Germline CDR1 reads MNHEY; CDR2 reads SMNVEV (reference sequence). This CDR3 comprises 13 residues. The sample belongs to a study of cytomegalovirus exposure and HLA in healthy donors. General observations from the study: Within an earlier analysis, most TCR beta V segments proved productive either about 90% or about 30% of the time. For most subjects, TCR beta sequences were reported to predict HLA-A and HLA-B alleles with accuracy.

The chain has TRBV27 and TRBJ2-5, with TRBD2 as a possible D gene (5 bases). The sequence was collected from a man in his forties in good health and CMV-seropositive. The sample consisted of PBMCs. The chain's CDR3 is CASRRVDQETQYF. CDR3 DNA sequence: TGTGCCAGCAGGCGGGTCGATCAAGAGACCCAGTACTTC.